This T cell receptor (beta chain) was sequenced in a study of blood T cell repertoires in COVID-19. The authors' processing: Amplification from reference gene primers served as the basis for estimated nucleated cell counts. TCRdb's table, derived via immunoSEQ multiplex PCR, lists solely in-frame clones and lacks some. The DNA was the basis for D and trimming; V, J and clone size are from that table. The repertoire includes 90,000 to 100,000 clones, less than 75% of them detected once, and about 22% sits in the top ten. V dropped 4 bases and J dropped 1; count of bases not matched to a gene: 5. This CDR3 is 15 amino acids long. CDR1 is LNHDA and CDR2 is SQIVND in the germline V gene (reference sequence).

What was sequenced was peripheral blood. The rearrangement uses TRBV19 and TRBJ1-1, with 8 positions matching TRBD1. The TCR sequence derives from a woman aged 55-70 years in a cohort sampled during active or convalescent COVID-19. Here the CDR3 DNA reads TGTGCCAGTAGTACCTGGACAGGGCCGAACACTGAAGCTTTCTTT. It specifies CASSTWTGPNTEAFF. Based on the CDR3 plus reference TRBV19 and TRBJ1-1, the full variable domain is DGGITQSPKYLFRKEGQNVTLSCEQNLNHDAMYWYRQDPGQGLRLIYYSQIVNDFQKGDIAEGYSVSREKKESFPLTVTSAQKNPTAFYLCASSTWTGPNTEAFFGQGTRLTVV.